A selection of T cell receptor beta chains follows, all from one sample in a study of siplizumab effects on memory and regulatory T cells. Assay used: immunoSEQ multiplex PCR; TCRdb lists only in-frame clones, some missing. The data hold approximately 82,000 clones, with roughly 87% observed a single time. The sequenced material came from Tregs sorted from blood. Receptors were obtained from a human donor in good health. The CDR3 runs from the conserved cysteine through the conserved F or W. Each record gives: V gene, D gene, CDR3 protein. A D gene is named only where the DNA matches it firmly.

V: TRBV11-2
D: NA
CDR3: CASSLVGGIFTGELFF

V: TRBV6-5
D: NA
CDR3: CASTQAGGPLHF

V: TRBV9
D: NA
CDR3: CASSAPGNTEAFF

V: TRBV7-2
D: NA
CDR3: CASSLSALLGTEAFF

V: TRBV7-2
D: NA
CDR3: CASSLESQGGYEQYF

V: TRBV7-9
D: NA
CDR3: CASSEQVNYGYTF

V: TRBV4-1
D: NA
CDR3: CASSQGGAPEAFF

V: TRBV15
D: TRBD1
CDR3: CATSRFAGQINQPQHF

V: TRBV5-1
D: NA
CDR3: CASRDQNGELFF

V: TRBV19
D: TRBD1
CDR3: CASSTRQGYSNQPQHF

V: TRBV9
D: TRBD2
CDR3: CASSVGTSGGTYNEQFF

V: TRBV19
D: TRBD1
CDR3: CASSIVGGQGMNTEAFF

V: TRBV7-6
D: TRBD1
CDR3: CASSETGQGGTDTQYF

V: TRBV19
D: TRBD2
CDR3: CASSPAGRTYEQYF

V: TRBV5-6
D: TRBD1
CDR3: CASSLAWEDRGDEQYF

V: TRBV6-1
D: NA
CDR3: CASSWQHNEQFF

V: TRBV18
D: TRBD2
CDR3: CASSPLAGGLNEQFF

V: TRBV19
D: NA
CDR3: CASNGGGARQPQHF

V: TRBV4-1
D: NA
CDR3: CASSQGGGSYANTIYF

V: TRBV5-1
D: TRBD1
CDR3: CASSAGQGALAGELFF

V: TRBV6-1
D: TRBD2
CDR3: CASSERWGGSPDTQYF

V: TRBV5-6
D: NA
CDR3: CASSLDPSSDTQYF

V: TRBV27
D: TRBD1
CDR3: CASSYRDRVSYEQYF

V: TRBV7-2
D: NA
CDR3: CASSSDRDTQYF

V: TRBV28
D: NA
CDR3: CANKGANSNQPQHF

V: TRBV28
D: TRBD1
CDR3: CASRLGTGARPGYTF

V: TRBV4-2
D: NA
CDR3: CASSRTAPPNYEQYF

V: TRBV5-4
D: NA
CDR3: CASSFLSGEKLFF

V: TRBV10-3
D: NA
CDR3: CATVSPGARRDGYTF

V: TRBV2
D: NA
CDR3: CATSRGGGLSTDTQYF

V: TRBV21-1
D: NA
CDR3: CASSKETGNTIYF

V: TRBV7-9
D: TRBD2
CDR3: CAASQKLAGGGDTQYF

V: TRBV7-9
D: NA
CDR3: CASSLALSSTDTQYF

V: TRBV10-1
D: TRBD1
CDR3: CATKGQGHNEQFF

V: TRBV28
D: NA
CDR3: CASSPRYEAFF

V: TRBV7-9
D: NA
CDR3: CASSLRRVGRMDEQFF

V: TRBV10-1
D: NA
CDR3: CASSESGRDEQYF

V: TRBV5-1
D: TRBD1
CDR3: CASSPPGQVEAFF

V: TRBV19
D: NA
CDR3: CASSTQQGTEAFF

V: TRBV11-2
D: TRBD1
CDR3: CASSLVGGQGGFEQFF

V: TRBV4-1
D: TRBD1
CDR3: CASRLADRENQPQHF

V: TRBV18
D: NA
CDR3: CASSSPQTPLEAFF

V: TRBV7-2
D: NA
CDR3: CASSLGRGINSPLHF

V: TRBV4-1
D: NA
CDR3: CASSQEGPPGANVLTF

V: TRBV4-2
D: TRBD2
CDR3: CASSQDRRGGNNEQFF

V: TRBV6-4
D: NA
CDR3: CASSAYGGGRGTEAFF

V: TRBV4-3
D: TRBD2
CDR3: CASSQVGGGGAWDTQYF

V: TRBV7-7
D: NA
CDR3: CASSPGLGARTDTQYF

V: TRBV6-6
D: NA
CDR3: CASTAVGSPDTQYF

V: TRBV27
D: NA
CDR3: CASSLLGTIETQYF

V: TRBV5-4
D: NA
CDR3: CASSRGAAGHTWDTEAFF

V: TRBV7-3
D: NA
CDR3: CASSSPDPGAFF

V: TRBV9
D: NA
CDR3: CASPYEQYF